The source of this T cell receptor (beta chain) is a study of blood T cell repertoires in COVID-19. Study in general: Acute-phase and convalescent COVID-19 samples originated in the United States, Italy and Spain.

TCRdb's copy holds only in-frame clones and misses some; the assay was immunoSEQ multiplex PCR. Of 350,000 to 400,000 clones detected, about 90% appear once; the ten largest clones hold about 1.7%. The V gene's germline CDR1 is SGHTA and CDR2 FQGNSA. This CDR3 contains 13 residues. Trimming took off 1 base at V and 3 bases at J, with 7 bases between the two ends. This TCR came from a woman aged 30 to 39 who had recovered from COVID-19. Sequenced input: PBMCs or T cells enriched from blood (not recorded which). The J gene is TRBJ2-7, the V gene TRBV7-2, with a possible D match to TRBD2 (6 bases). DNA of the CDR3: TGTGCCAGCAGCTTAGTGGGGGGCTACGAGCAGTACTTC. Amino acids: CASSLVGGYEQYF.